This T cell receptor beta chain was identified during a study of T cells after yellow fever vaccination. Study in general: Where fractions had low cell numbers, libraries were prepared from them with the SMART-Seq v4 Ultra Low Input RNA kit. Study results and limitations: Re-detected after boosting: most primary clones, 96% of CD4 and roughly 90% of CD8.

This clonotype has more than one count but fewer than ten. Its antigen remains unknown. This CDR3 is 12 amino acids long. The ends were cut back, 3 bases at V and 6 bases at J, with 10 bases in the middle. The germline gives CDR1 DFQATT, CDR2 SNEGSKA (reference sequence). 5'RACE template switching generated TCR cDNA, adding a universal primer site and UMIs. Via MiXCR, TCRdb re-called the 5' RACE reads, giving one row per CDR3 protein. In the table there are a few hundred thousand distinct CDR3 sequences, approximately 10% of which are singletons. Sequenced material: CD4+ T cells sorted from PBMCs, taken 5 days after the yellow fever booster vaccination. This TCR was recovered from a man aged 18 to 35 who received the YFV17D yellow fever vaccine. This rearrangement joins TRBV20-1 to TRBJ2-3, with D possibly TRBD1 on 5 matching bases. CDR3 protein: CSASRVFDTQYF. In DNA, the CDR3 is TGCAGTGCTAGCAGGGTTTTTGATACGCAGTATTTT.